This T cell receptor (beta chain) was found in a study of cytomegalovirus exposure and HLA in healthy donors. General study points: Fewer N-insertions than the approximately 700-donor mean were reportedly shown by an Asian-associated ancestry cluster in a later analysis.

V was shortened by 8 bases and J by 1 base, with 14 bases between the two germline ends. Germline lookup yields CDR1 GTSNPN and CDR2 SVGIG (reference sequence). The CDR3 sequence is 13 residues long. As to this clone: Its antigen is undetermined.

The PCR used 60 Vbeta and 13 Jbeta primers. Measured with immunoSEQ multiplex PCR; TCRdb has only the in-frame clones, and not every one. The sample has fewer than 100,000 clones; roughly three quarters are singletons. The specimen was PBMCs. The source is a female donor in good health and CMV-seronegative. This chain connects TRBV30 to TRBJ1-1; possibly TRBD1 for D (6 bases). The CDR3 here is CAGLRGGNTEAFF. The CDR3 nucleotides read TGTGCCGGGCTAAGGGGGGGGAACACTGAAGCTTTCTTT.